The rows below give T cell receptor beta chains drawn from one sample of a study of cytomegalovirus exposure and HLA in healthy donors. The table came from immunoSEQ multiplex PCR; TCRdb's copy has only in-frame clones and leaves some out. The profile shows roughly 120,000 clones, approximately 80% of them singletons. The sequenced material came from PBMCs. These receptors all stem from a woman under 30 in good health and CMV-seronegative. Each CDR3 is given without its conserved first and last residue. A D gene is named only where the DNA matches it firmly.

V gene: TRBV4-3
D gene: NA
J gene: TRBJ2-1
CDR3 protein: ASSQDPTARYNEQF

V gene: TRBV13
D gene: TRBD1
J gene: TRBJ1-4
CDR3 protein: ASSTRQGLNEKLF

V gene: TRBV30
D gene: NA
J gene: TRBJ1-2
CDR3 protein: AWFTGNYGYT

V gene: TRBV11-2
D gene: NA
J gene: TRBJ1-3
CDR3 protein: ASSLDLVSGNTIY

V gene: TRBV25-1
D gene: TRBD1
J gene: TRBJ2-1
CDR3 protein: ASSGRGQGYNEQF

V gene: TRBV6-6
D gene: TRBD1
J gene: TRBJ1-2
CDR3 protein: ASNRQGTNYGYT

V gene: TRBV18
D gene: NA
J gene: TRBJ1-1
CDR3 protein: ASSSDRNTEAF

V gene: TRBV2
D gene: NA
J gene: TRBJ1-1
CDR3 protein: ASNHERNTEAF

V gene: TRBV7-6
D gene: TRBD2
J gene: TRBJ2-1
CDR3 protein: ASSSPGTSRLNEQF

V gene: TRBV7-9
D gene: NA
J gene: TRBJ1-2
CDR3 protein: ASSFSQGYGYT

V gene: TRBV18
D gene: NA
J gene: TRBJ1-2
CDR3 protein: ASSPFDSSYGYT

V gene: TRBV30
D gene: NA
J gene: TRBJ1-6
CDR3 protein: AWSGTFANSPLH

V gene: TRBV28
D gene: TRBD2
J gene: TRBJ2-1
CDR3 protein: ASSVTSGISYNEQF

V gene: TRBV7-6
D gene: TRBD1
J gene: TRBJ1-1
CDR3 protein: ASSSTGTGGTEAF

V gene: TRBV27
D gene: NA
J gene: TRBJ1-5
CDR3 protein: ASSFRNQPQH

V gene: TRBV7-2
D gene: TRBD2
J gene: TRBJ2-2
CDR3 protein: ASSTRLAGGKNTGELF

V gene: TRBV27
D gene: TRBD1
J gene: TRBJ1-2
CDR3 protein: ASSLSGRGRGYT

V gene: TRBV4-2
D gene: TRBD1
J gene: TRBJ1-2
CDR3 protein: ASSQDPRDSYGYT

V gene: TRBV7-8
D gene: NA
J gene: TRBJ2-7
CDR3 protein: ASSLGGEEHEQY

V gene: TRBV29-1
D gene: NA
J gene: TRBJ2-6
CDR3 protein: SVVLDSSGANVLT

V gene: TRBV6-6
D gene: TRBD1
J gene: TRBJ1-1
CDR3 protein: ASSSRTGSMNTEAF

V gene: TRBV19
D gene: TRBD1
J gene: TRBJ1-2
CDR3 protein: ASSYAWDRGTRGYGYT

V gene: TRBV10-3
D gene: NA
J gene: TRBJ1-3
CDR3 protein: AIKGAGNGNTIY

V gene: TRBV5-1
D gene: NA
J gene: TRBJ2-5
CDR3 protein: ASSDQGETQY

V gene: TRBV6-5
D gene: TRBD1
J gene: TRBJ2-5
CDR3 protein: ASSNHRGMETQY

V gene: TRBV7-7
D gene: NA
J gene: TRBJ2-1
CDR3 protein: ASGPGARPNEQF

V gene: TRBV6-6
D gene: NA
J gene: TRBJ1-5
CDR3 protein: ASSYSGGTQPQH

V gene: TRBV11-2
D gene: NA
J gene: TRBJ1-1
CDR3 protein: ASNQLNTEAF

V gene: TRBV5-5
D gene: TRBD1
J gene: TRBJ2-2
CDR3 protein: ASNLGTANTGELF

V gene: TRBV27
D gene: TRBD1
J gene: TRBJ1-6
CDR3 protein: ASSLRDSLSPLH

V gene: TRBV29-1
D gene: TRBD1
J gene: TRBJ1-3
CDR3 protein: SVRDRGLNTIY

V gene: TRBV6-5
D gene: NA
J gene: TRBJ1-5
CDR3 protein: ASSYSRVGQPQH